These 26 T cell receptor beta chains share one sample of origin, sequenced in a study of blood T cell repertoires in COVID-19. Some clones are missing from TCRdb's copy, which holds only in-frame ones; the method was immunoSEQ multiplex PCR. The sample lists around 220,000 clones; over 75% were seen once. Sequencing used peripheral blood. The source is a man between 35 and 55 years old with active or convalescent COVID-19.

The V and J genes are TRBV19 and TRBJ1-1; a weak D match, TRBD1 (6 bases). V was shortened by 5 bases and J by 5 bases, with 15 bases between the two germline ends. The CDR3 is 14 amino acids. CDR1 and CDR2 (germline): LNHDA, SQIVND (reference sequence). The CDR3 reads CASSSTGRGTEAFF. CDR3 in DNA: TGTGCCAGTAGTTCAACAGGGCGGGGGACTGAAGCTTTCTTT. The entire variable domain, with the rest obtained from reference TRBV19 and TRBJ1-1, is as follows: DGGITQSPKYLFRKEGQNVTLSCEQNLNHDAMYWYRQDPGQGLRLIYYSQIVNDFQKGDIAEGYSVSREKKESFPLTVTSAQKNPTAFYLCASSSTGRGTEAFFGQGTRLTVV.

Here the CDR3 reads CSVTGGPWGYTF. In nucleotides, the CDR3 is TGCAGCGTGACAGGGGGCCCGTGGGGCTACACCTTC. The chain links TRBV29-1 to TRBJ1-2; 10 nucleotides match TRBD1. Germline CDR1 SQVTM, CDR2 ANQGSEA. This CDR3 has 12 residues. V trimming: 6 bases; J trimming: 8 bases; junction bases outside the gene matches: 6.

This clone was observed once. In DNA form, the CDR3 reads TGCGCCAGCAGCTTGTCTATCGCGAGCGGGGGGGGCACAGATACGCAGTATTTT. Amino acid sequence: CASSLSIASGGGTDTQYF. This chain uses TRBV5-1 with TRBJ2-3, with 10 positions matching TRBD2. The J segment lost 1 base and the V segment lost 1 base, leaving 9 bases of the junction unmatched. The CDR3 spans 18 residues. Germline values: CDR1 SGHRS, CDR2 YFSETQ.

The chain uses TRBV6-6 and TRBJ1-1; TRBD1 matches 7 bases. CDR1 MNHNY and CDR2 SVGAGI come from the germline V gene (reference sequence). This CDR3 is 13 amino acids long. Germline trimming cut 1 base from V and 6 bases from J; bases unmatched to any gene: 2. The CDR3 protein is CASSYFQGAEAFF. In DNA form, the CDR3 reads TGTGCCAGCAGTTACTTTCAGGGGGCTGAAGCTTTCTTT.

This chain uses TRBV7-9 with TRBJ1-3; D gene ambiguous. Between the trimmed V and J ends, which lost 1 base and 4 bases, there was a span of 8 bases. The germline gives CDR1 SEHNR, CDR2 FQNEAQ (reference sequence). The CDR3 sequence is 14 residues long. Here the CDR3 DNA reads TGTGCCAGCAGCTTAGTTCAGTCGGGAAACACCATATATTTT. This gives the protein CASSLVQSGNTIYF. The full variable domain, with the rest looked up from reference TRBV7-9 and TRBJ1-3, is DTGVSQNPRHKITKRGQNVTFRCDPISEHNRLYWYRQTLGQGPEFLTYFQNEAQLEKSRLLSDRFSAERPKGSFSTLEIQRTEQGDSAMYLCASSLVQSGNTIYFGEGSWLTVV.

The V call is TRBV11-2, the J call TRBJ2-2; 7 bases fit TRBD1. The J segment lost 6 bases and the V segment lost 4 bases, leaving 5 bases of the junction unmatched. Germline CDR1 reads SGHAT; CDR2 reads FQNNGV. The CDR3 runs to 14 residues. The CDR3 region has the DNA TGTGCCAGCAGCTCCGACAGGGTCCCCGGGGAGCTGTTTTTT. Encoded protein: CASSSDRVPGELFF.

The J gene is TRBJ2-5, the V gene TRBV18; D not resolved. Germline CDR1 reads KGHSH; CDR2 reads LQKENI. This CDR3 comprises 13 residues. The V gene lost 2 bases and the J gene lost 4 bases, with 8 bases spanning the gap. CDR3 residues: CASSPTRPETQYF. For the CDR3, the DNA is TGTGCCAGCTCACCAACGAGGCCAGAGACCCAGTACTTC.

V gene TRBV28 combines with J gene TRBJ2-5, with 8 nucleotides matching TRBD1. Trimming took 5 bases from V and 0 from J; bases not matched to a gene: 11. Germline-derived CDR1 and CDR2 are MDHEN and SYDVKM. The CDR3 spans 17 residues. The DNA for the CDR3 is TGTGCCAGCAGTCCATACCGGGACAGGCGTGACCAAGAGACCCAGTACTTC. The encoded protein is CASSPYRDRRDQETQYF.

The CDR3 DNA follows: TGTGCCAGCAGTTTCCGCGGACCCGGACTAGCGGGGGGCGAGCAGTACTTC. It codes for CASSFRGPGLAGGEQYF. This sequence joins TRBV2 and TRBJ2-7, with 14 bases identical to TRBD2. The CDR3 is made up of 17 amino acids. Germline CDR1 reads SNHLY; CDR2 reads FYNNEI. With V trimmed by 5 bases and J by 6 bases, 12 bases remained unmatched.

The rearrangement joins TRBV19 to TRBJ1-2; D unclear. This CDR3 region has 15 residues. V shed 1 base and J shed 4 bases, with 13 bases lying between them. Per germline, CDR1 LNHDA and CDR2 SQIVND (reference sequence). In nucleotides, the CDR3 is TGTGCCAGTAGTATAGTATCGCGGGGAACCTATGGCTACACCTTC. Residues: CASSIVSRGTYGYTF.

The chain links TRBV4-2 to TRBJ1-6, with D unresolved. The CDR3 has 18 amino acids. Germline CDR1 is LGHNA and CDR2 is YNFKEQ. Trimming stripped 0 bases from V and 2 bases from J, with 14 bases between. The DNA of the CDR3 is TGTGCCAGCAGCCAAGATTTAACTTCTAACCCCTATAATTCACCCCTCCACTTT. Protein sequence: CASSQDLTSNPYNSPLHF.

The rearrangement links TRBV9 to TRBJ1-4; D uncertain. Looked up from germline, CDR1 is SGDLS and CDR2 is YYNGEE. The CDR3 contains 14 residues. V was trimmed by 3 bases and J by 0 bases, leaving 6 bases between them. The CDR3: CASSATTTNEKLFF. The CDR3 bases are TGTGCCAGCAGCGCCACAACAACTAATGAAAAACTGTTTTTT.

This chain uses TRBV19 with TRBJ1-1; 7 positions match TRBD1. The ends lost 5 bases at V and 3 bases at J; junction bases unmatched: 6. The germline CDR1 and CDR2 sequences are LNHDA and SQIVND (reference sequence). CDR3 size: 14 residues. The CDR3 here is CASSPGTEYTEAFF. The CDR3 nucleotides read TGTGCCAGTAGTCCCGGGACAGAATACACTGAAGCTTTCTTT. The whole variable domain, remainder taken from reference TRBV19 and TRBJ1-1, is DGGITQSPKYLFRKEGQNVTLSCEQNLNHDAMYWYRQDPGQGLRLIYYSQIVNDFQKGDIAEGYSVSREKKESFPLTVTSAQKNPTAFYLCASSPGTEYTEAFFGQGTRLTVV.

There are a few counts of this clone. This chain joins TRBV2 and TRBJ1-1; a possible D gene is TRBD1 (6 bases). The V gene lost 6 bases and the J gene lost 4 bases, with 12 bases spanning the gap. This CDR3 spans 13 amino acids. The germline V gene encodes CDR1 SNHLY and CDR2 FYNNEI. The CDR3 sequence is CASRGATPTEAFF. CDR3 DNA sequence: TGTGCCAGCAGGGGGGCCACCCCCACTGAAGCTTTCTTT.

The chain uses TRBV5-1 and TRBJ1-6; D ambiguous. This CDR3 is built from 13 residues. CDR1 SGHRS and CDR2 YFSETQ come from the germline V gene. Trimming pared 3 bases from V and 7 bases from J, leaving 8 bases between. The DNA of the CDR3 is TGCGCCAGCAGCTCCAATCCAAATTCACCCCTCCACTTT. Its protein is CASSSNPNSPLHF.

The chain has TRBV29-1 and TRBJ2-5; 8 nucleotides line up with TRBD2. Per the germline V gene, CDR1 is SQVTM and CDR2 is ANQGSEA. The CDR3 length is 13 residues. Trimming took 4 bases from V and 1 from J; bases not matched to a gene: 2. In DNA form, the CDR3 reads TGCAGCGTTGTCACTAGCGGCCAAGAGACCCAGTACTTC. Translating it yields CSVVTSGQETQYF.

V is TRBV7-2 and J is TRBJ2-7; tentative D call: TRBD1 (7 bases). CDR1 and CDR2 (germline): SGHTA, FQGNSA. This CDR3 has 14 residues. V lost 6 bases and J 5 bases, leaving 17 bases between the germline ends. The DNA for the CDR3 is TGTGCCAGCAGTCACCGCGGCAGGGGGGACGAGCAGTACTTC. Translation: CASSHRGRGDEQYF.

V and J are TRBV5-1 and TRBJ1-6; TRBD1 aligns across 8 bases. The CDR3 is made up of 15 amino acids. Germline assignment: CDR1 SGHRS and CDR2 YFSETQ. V trimming: 4 bases; J trimming: 6 bases; junction bases outside the gene matches: 6. CDR3 amino acids: CASSDQGARNSPLHF. CDR3 DNA sequence: TGCGCCAGCAGCGACCAGGGGGCGCGTAATTCACCCCTCCACTTT. Looking up the rest from reference TRBV5-1 and TRBJ1-6 gives the full variable domain: KAGVTQTPRYLIKTRGQQVTLSCSPISGHRSVSWYQQTPGQGLQFLFEYFSETQRNKGNFPGRFSGRQFSNSRSEMNVSTLELGDSALYLCASSDQGARNSPLHFGNGTRLTVT.

This rearrangement joins TRBV19 to TRBJ1-6, with TRBD1 identical over 7 bases. V trimming: 3 bases; J trimming: 0 bases; junction bases outside the gene matches: 5. The CDR3 is 17 residues long. Germline assignment: CDR1 LNHDA and CDR2 SQIVND (reference sequence). The CDR3 loop reads CASSMAGQSSYNSPLHF. CDR3 DNA: TGTGCCAGTAGTATGGCGGGACAGAGCTCCTATAATTCACCCCTCCACTTT.

This clone showed up just once. V usage is TRBV19 and J usage is TRBJ1-5; 7 bases are shared with TRBD1. The CDR3 spans 17 residues. The germline V gene encodes CDR1 LNHDA and CDR2 SQIVND (reference sequence). The trim removed 5 bases at V and 1 base at J, leaving 11 bases unmatched. CDR3 in DNA: TGTGCCAGTAGTTTTCAGACAGGGCTGATGAGCAATCAGCCCCAGCATTTT. It is translated as CASSFQTGLMSNQPQHF.

This rearrangement joins TRBV5-1 to TRBJ2-7; D ambiguous. V lost 0 bases to trimming and J lost 0 bases, with 10 bases between them. Per germline, CDR1 SGHRS and CDR2 YFSETQ. This CDR3 comprises 15 residues. As DNA, the CDR3 is TGCGCCAGCAGCTTGGCCCCACTTAACTCCTACGAGCAGTACTTC. This translates into CASSLAPLNSYEQYF.

This sequence joins TRBV10-2 and TRBJ1-6, with D maybe TRBD1 (5 bases). V lost 4 bases, J lost 5 bases, and 9 bases lay in between. This CDR3 region has 14 residues. Per germline, CDR1 WSHSY and CDR2 SAAADI. CDR3 in amino acids: CASSGLQDNSPLHF. The CDR3 DNA reads as TGCGCCAGCAGTGGCCTACAGGATAATTCACCCCTCCACTTT.

V and J are TRBV5-4 and TRBJ2-7; 7 bases are a match to TRBD1. CDR3 size: 14 residues. V trimming: 2 bases; J trimming: 4 bases; junction bases outside the gene matches: 6. From germline, CDR1 is SGHNT and CDR2 YYREEE (reference sequence). CDR3 sequence: CASSLGGEGYEQYF. CDR3 coding DNA: TGTGCCAGCAGCTTAGGGGGCGAAGGTTACGAGCAGTACTTC.

The chain carries TRBV6-4 and TRBJ1-2; 8 bases are shared with TRBD1. This CDR3 is 13 amino acids long. Germline lookup yields CDR1 MRHNA and CDR2 SNTAGT. Trimming removed 4 bases from V and 8 bases from J; junction bases left unmatched: 6. The CDR3 sequence is CASSVRGQGGYTF. In DNA, the CDR3 is TGTGCCAGCAGTGTCAGGGGGCAGGGAGGCTACACCTTC.

This clone is a singleton in its sample. V and J are TRBV15 and TRBJ1-1, with D possibly being TRBD1 (5 bases). CDR1 is LNHNV, CDR2 YYDKDF, per germline (reference sequence). The CDR3 totals 15 residues. The V end was cut by 0 bases, the J end by 0 bases, with 8 bases between. CDR3 protein: CATSRDVRVNTEAFF. The CDR3 DNA sequence: TGTGCCACCAGCAGAGATGTCAGGGTGAACACTGAAGCTTTCTTT.

The V and J genes are TRBV5-1 and TRBJ2-3; a weak D match, TRBD2 (6 bases). Germline V lookup: CDR1 SGHRS, CDR2 YFSETQ. The CDR3 sequence is 14 residues long. Trimming pared 5 bases from V and 3 bases from J, leaving 13 bases between. The CDR3 sequence: CASRRSGRTDTQYF. DNA of the CDR3: TGCGCCAGCAGAAGAAGTGGGAGGACAGATACGCAGTATTTT.